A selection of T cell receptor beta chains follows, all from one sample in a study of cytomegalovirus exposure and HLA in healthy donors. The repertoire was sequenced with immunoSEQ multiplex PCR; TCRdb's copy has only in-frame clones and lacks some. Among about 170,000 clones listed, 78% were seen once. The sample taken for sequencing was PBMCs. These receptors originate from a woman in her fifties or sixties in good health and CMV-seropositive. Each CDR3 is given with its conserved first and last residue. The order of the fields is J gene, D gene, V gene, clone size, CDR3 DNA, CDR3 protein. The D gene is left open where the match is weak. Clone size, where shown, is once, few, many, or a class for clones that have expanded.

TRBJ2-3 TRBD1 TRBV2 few TGTGCCAGCAGCGGACAGGGAGGCACAGATACGCAGTATTTT CASSGQGGTDTQYF
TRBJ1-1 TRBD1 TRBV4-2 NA TGTGCCAGCAGCCGAGAGACAGGGAGCACTGAAGCTTTCTTT CASSRETGSTEAFF
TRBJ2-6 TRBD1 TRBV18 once TGTGCCAGCTCCCTAGGACAGGTCCTCTCTGGGGCCAACGTCCTGACTTTC CASSLGQVLSGANVLTF
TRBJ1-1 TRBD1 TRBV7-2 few TGTGCCAGCAGCCTGGGGACAGGGATGGCTTTCTTT CASSLGTGMAFF
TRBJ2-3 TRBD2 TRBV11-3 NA TGTGCCAGCAGCTTAGGGCTAGCGGGTGATACGCAGTATTTT CASSLGLAGDTQYF
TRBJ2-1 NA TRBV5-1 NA TGCGCCAGCAGCATTTATTCTAATTTAAATGAGCAGTTCTTC CASSIYSNLNEQFF
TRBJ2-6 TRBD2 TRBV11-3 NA TGTGCCAGCAGCCAAGGGGAGGGGCGGCCTGGGGCCAACGTCCTGACTTTC CASSQGEGRPGANVLTF
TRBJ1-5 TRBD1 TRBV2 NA TGTGCCAGCGGAGAGGACAGGGCTAGTATTCAGCCCCAGCATTTT CASGEDRASIQPQHF
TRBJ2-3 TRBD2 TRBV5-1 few TGCGCCAGCAGCGTGGATACTAGCGGAGATACGCAGTATTTT CASSVDTSGDTQYF
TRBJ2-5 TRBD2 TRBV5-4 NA TGTGCCAGCAGCTTGGCGCCGACTAGCCCGAACCAAGAGACCCAGTACTTC CASSLAPTSPNQETQYF